The 23 T cell receptor beta chains below were found in one sample sequenced in a study of T cells in tumors after PD-1 blockade. Data came from immunoSEQ multiplex PCR; TCRdb stores just in-frame clones and leaves some out. The sample includes approximately 63,000 clones, around two thirds of them seen just once. Sequenced here: PBMCs, sampled after anti-PD-1 treatment. All receptors derive from a human donor with basal cell carcinoma.

The gene calls are TRBV6-5 and TRBJ2-2; TRBD1 is a possible D gene (5 bases). Trimming pared 5 bases from V and 6 bases from J, leaving 13 bases between. Germline V gives CDR1 MNHEY, CDR2 SVGAGI. This CDR3 spans 14 amino acids. The CDR3 DNA is TGTGCCAGCAGTCGCGACAGTTATCCCGGGGAGCTGTTTTTT. Its protein is CASSRDSYPGELFF.

This sequence joins TRBV5-1 and TRBJ2-5, with 10 positions matching TRBD1. This CDR3 is built from 15 residues. Germline-derived CDR1 and CDR2 are SGHRS and YFSETQ. The V segment lost 5 bases and the J segment 2 bases; nucleotides outside the gene matches: 6. CDR3 DNA sequence: TGCGCCAGCAGTTATGGACAGGGGGTACAAGAGACCCAGTACTTC. It encodes CASSYGQGVQETQYF.

The chain joins TRBV18 to TRBJ2-2, with a tentative D call TRBD1 (6 bases). This CDR3 has 15 residues. The V and J ends lost 4 bases and 4 bases respectively, with 13 bases between them. From germline, CDR1 is KGHSH and CDR2 LQKENI. The CDR3 loop is CASSQDRKGTGELFF. The DNA of the CDR3 is TGTGCCAGCTCACAGGACAGAAAGGGCACCGGGGAGCTGTTTTTT.

V usage is TRBV9 and J usage is TRBJ1-1; 7 nucleotides align to TRBD1. Germline assignment: CDR1 SGDLS and CDR2 YYNGEE. V lost 0 bases, J lost 10 bases, and 6 bases stayed unmatched. The CDR3 is 13 residues long. The chain's CDR3 is CASSVGQGDGAFF. CDR3 in DNA: TGTGCCAGCAGCGTAGGCCAGGGGGATGGAGCTTTCTTT.

The CDR3 bases are TGTGCCAGCAGTGGGGGACAGGGGGGCGCCGAGCAGTACTTC. Translated: CASSGGQGGAEQYF. V usage is TRBV2 and J usage is TRBJ2-7, with 11 bases fitting TRBD1. V trimming: 4 bases; J trimming: 6 bases; junction bases outside the gene matches: 5. CDR1 and CDR2 (germline): SNHLY, FYNNEI. CDR3 size: 14 residues.

This clone has more than one count but fewer than ten. The chain has TRBV9 and TRBJ1-6; possibly TRBD1 for D (6 bases). The germline V gene has CDR1 SGDLS and CDR2 YYNGEE. The CDR3 sequence is 14 residues long. Trimming cost V 0 bases and J 10 bases, with 11 bases left between them. This chain's CDR3 is CASSVGGRGSPLHF. CDR3 in DNA: TGTGCCAGCAGCGTAGGAGGGAGGGGGTCACCCCTCCACTTT.

V is TRBV9 and J is TRBJ2-1; the D is unclear. The CDR3 length is 14 residues. In germline, CDR1 is SGDLS, CDR2 YYNGEE. V gave up 3 bases and J gave up 6 bases, with 13 bases separating them. The CDR3 DNA follows: TGTGCCAGCAGCGCCCTGGTCCTACCCAATGAGCAGTTCTTC. Its protein product is CASSALVLPNEQFF.

The gene calls are TRBV28 and TRBJ2-5, with TRBD1 matching 9 bases. With 1 base clipped from V and 3 bases from J, the junction kept 9 bases outside the gene matches. Germline CDR1 MDHEN, CDR2 SYDVKM. The CDR3 is 17 residues long. CDR3 DNA: TGTGCCAGCAGTTTATTATTCCCCAGGACAGGGGAAGAGACCCAGTACTTC. It encodes CASSLLFPRTGEETQYF.

This rearrangement joins TRBV3-1 (or the pseudogene TRBV3-2) to TRBJ2-7; 11 positions match TRBD2. Germline lookup yields CDR1 LGHDT and CDR2 YNNKEL (reference sequence). V lost 4 bases and J lost 4; bases outside the gene matches: 9. The CDR3 runs to 16 residues. In DNA, the CDR3 is TGTGCCAGCAGCCGACAGGGGACTAGCGGACCTTACGAGCAGTACTTC. Protein product: CASSRQGTSGPYEQYF.

Details on this clone: It may be a read error: a sequence one base away is much more abundant. The chain joins TRBV5-4 to TRBJ1-5; 7 nucleotides line up with TRBD1. The CDR3 is 14 amino acids. Germline V gene data show CDR1 as SGHNT and CDR2 as YYREEE (reference sequence). Trimming at V came to 3 bases and at J to 3 bases, leaving 3 bases not matched to a gene. The CDR3 bases are TGTGCCAGCAGCTCACAGGGGATCAATCAGCCCCAGCATTTT. It is translated as CASSSQGINQPQHF.

The chain uses TRBV7-6 and TRBJ1-5; 7 bases map to TRBD1. The ends lost 4 bases at V and 3 bases at J; junction bases unmatched: 3. The CDR3 contains 14 residues. Germline V gene data show CDR1 as SGHVS and CDR2 as FNYEAQ. CDR3 coding DNA: TGTGCCAGCAGCTCAGACAGGGTCAATCAGCCCCAGCATTTT. Its translation is CASSSDRVNQPQHF.

With regard to this clone: A read error may produce the germline difference seen at one junction end. V and J are TRBV9 and TRBJ2-1; 9 positions match TRBD2. From germline, CDR1 is SGDLS and CDR2 YYNGEE. The CDR3 covers 15 residues. Here the CDR3 DNA reads TGTGCCCGCAGCGTAGGGCGGGGGGGGAGGAATGAGCAGTTCTTC. Encoded protein: CARSVGRGGRNEQFF.

The chain has TRBV14 and TRBJ2-3, with no clear D. CDR1 SGHDN and CDR2 FVKESK come from the germline V gene. The V gene lost 4 bases and the J gene lost 0 bases, with 5 bases spanning the gap. The length of the CDR3 is 13 residues. CDR3 coding DNA: TGTGCCAGCAGCCGGCAAAGCACAGATACGCAGTATTTT. It yields the protein CASSRQSTDTQYF. The full variable domain, with the rest looked up from reference TRBV14 and TRBJ2-3, is EAGVTQFPSHSVIEKGQTVTLRCDPISGHDNLYWYRRVMGKEIKFLLHFVKESKQDESGMPNNRFLAERTGGTYSTLKVQPAELEDSGVYFCASSRQSTDTQYFGPGTRLTVL.

CDR3 amino acids: CASSRDREDEQYF. CDR3 coding DNA: TGTGCCAGCAGCCGGGACAGGGAGGACGAGCAGTACTTC. The rearrangement joins TRBV2 to TRBJ2-7, with 9 bases aligning to TRBD1. Germline CDR1 SNHLY, CDR2 FYNNEI. The CDR3 is made up of 13 amino acids. V was pared by 6 bases and J by 5 bases, with 5 bases of the junction left unmatched.

This clone was found once. The chain links TRBV5-1 to TRBJ1-1; D perhaps matches TRBD1 (5 bases). This CDR3 is built from 13 residues. Per the germline V gene, CDR1 is SGHRS and CDR2 is YFSETQ. Trimming left V 4 bases short and J 11 bases short, with 18 bases between. As DNA, the CDR3 is TGCGCCAGCAGCCTAAATGGATGGGAGGGGGCTTTCTTT. This gives the protein CASSLNGWEGAFF.

The V gene is TRBV10-3, the J gene TRBJ2-1, with a tentative D call TRBD1 (6 bases). V was clipped by 1 base and J by 1 base, with 20 bases between them. The V gene's germline CDR1 is ENHRY and CDR2 SYGVKD. The CDR3 is 19 residues long. CDR3 loop: CAISEWGMGRGGSYNEQFF. The CDR3 nucleotides read TGTGCCATCAGTGAGTGGGGGATGGGGAGAGGGGGATCCTACAATGAGCAGTTCTTC.

This clone was seen a few times. The V gene is TRBV5-4, the J gene TRBJ2-1; D unclear. CDR1 SGHNT and CDR2 YYREEE come from the germline V gene (reference sequence). The CDR3 is made up of 17 amino acids. V dropped 4 bases and J dropped 5 bases, with 22 bases sitting between them. Here the CDR3 reads CASSAQQRRASDNEQFF. The CDR3 region has the DNA TGTGCCAGCAGCGCCCAACAGAGACGCGCGAGCGACAATGAGCAGTTCTTC.

The V call is TRBV10-3, the J call TRBJ2-3; D gene ambiguous. This CDR3 contains 14 residues. Germline values: CDR1 ENHRY, CDR2 SYGVKD. V lost 3 bases and J lost 2, with 9 bases in between. The CDR3 reads CAISDRINTDTQYF. Written as DNA, the CDR3 is TGTGCCATCAGTGACAGGATTAACACAGATACGCAGTATTTT.

This clone was counted between two and nine times. The rearrangement links TRBV15 to TRBJ2-1; 7 bases map to TRBD1. The CDR3 spans 15 residues. V shed 1 base, J shed 5 bases, and the junction held 5 bases outside the gene matches. Germline CDR1 and CDR2: LNHNV and YYDKDF (reference sequence). CDR3 protein: CATSRGQGLDNEQFF. CDR3 bases: TGTGCCACCAGCAGAGGACAGGGCCTCGACAATGAGCAGTTCTTC.

The V and J genes are TRBV27 and TRBJ2-5, with no clear D. V lost 2 bases and J lost 0, with 10 bases in between. The CDR3 loop spans 15 amino acids. Germline V gene sequence: CDR1 MNHEY, CDR2 SMNVEV (reference sequence). The CDR3 DNA sequence: TGTGCCAGCAGTTTACAGGCTACCTACCAAGAGACCCAGTACTTC. Amino acids: CASSLQATYQETQYF.

The rearrangement joins TRBV5-6 to TRBJ1-2; TRBD1 agrees at 9 bases. This CDR3 region has 15 residues. In germline, CDR1 is SGHDT, CDR2 YYEEEE. The V segment lost 4 bases and the J segment 4 bases; nucleotides outside the gene matches: 8. The DNA of the CDR3 is TGTGCCAGCAGCATAAGGGACAGGGAGGCCTATGGCTACACCTTC. It translates to CASSIRDREAYGYTF.

This clone was detected once. The J gene is TRBJ2-1, the V gene TRBV3-1 (or the pseudogene TRBV3-2); 13 nucleotides line up with TRBD2. The germline gives CDR1 LGHDT, CDR2 YNNKEL (reference sequence). V dropped 5 bases and J dropped 2; count of bases not matched to a gene: 3. This CDR3 has 16 amino acids. DNA for the CDR3: TGTGCCAGCAGCGCCGGGACTAGCGGGGCCTACAATGAGCAGTTCTTC. Protein product: CASSAGTSGAYNEQFF.

This clone was observed a few times. This chain links TRBV5-6 with TRBJ1-2; 8 bases match TRBD1. The V gene's germline CDR1 is SGHDT and CDR2 YYEEEE. J was trimmed by 4 bases and V by 2 bases; bases with no gene match: 4. This CDR3 spans 14 amino acids. The CDR3 protein is CASSFRDRPYGYTF. The CDR3 region has the DNA TGTGCCAGCAGCTTTAGGGACAGGCCCTATGGCTACACCTTC.